This paragraph reports one T cell receptor beta chain. These data are taken from a study of T cells after posttransplantation cyclophosphamide. Treatment was busulfan-fludarabine conditioning, a marrow graft, and cyclophosphamide on days +3 and +4. Using immunoSEQ multiplex PCR, the repertoire was profiled, and TCRdb retains in-frame clones only, with some absent. The table lists about 43,000 clones, 80% to 95% of them singletons. Between the trimmed V and J ends, which lost 5 bases and 11 bases, there was a span of 24 bases. Germline loops: CDR1 LNHDA, CDR2 SQIVND (reference sequence). The CDR3 sequence is 15 residues long.

The origin of this receptor is a male patient between 55 and 70 years old who received an allogeneic stem cell transplant from a related donor and was CMV-positive. The graft donor may be the source of some T cells. V gene TRBV19 combines with J gene TRBJ1-2; D is unclear. Sequencing was performed on PBMCs, taken 62 days after allogeneic stem cell transplant with posttransplant cyclophosphamide. The CDR3 reads CASSPSVQTQGGYTF. In DNA form, the CDR3 reads TGTGCCAGTAGTCCCTCCGTTCAGACCCAAGGAGGGTACACCTTC.